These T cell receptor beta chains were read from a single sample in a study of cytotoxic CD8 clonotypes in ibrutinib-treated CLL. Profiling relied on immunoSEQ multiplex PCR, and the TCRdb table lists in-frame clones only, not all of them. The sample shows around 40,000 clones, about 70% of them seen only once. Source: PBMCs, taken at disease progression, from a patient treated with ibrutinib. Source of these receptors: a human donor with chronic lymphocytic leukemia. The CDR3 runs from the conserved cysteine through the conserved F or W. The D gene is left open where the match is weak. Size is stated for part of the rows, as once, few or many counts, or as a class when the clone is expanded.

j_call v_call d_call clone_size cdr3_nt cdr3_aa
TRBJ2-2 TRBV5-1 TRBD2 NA TGCGCCAGCACCGAGCGGGGGTCCAACACCGGGGAGCTGTTTTTT CASTERGSNTGELFF
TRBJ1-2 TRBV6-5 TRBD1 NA TGTGCCAGCAGTTACTCAGGGGGCGCCCGTTATGGCTACACCTTC CASSYSGGARYGYTF
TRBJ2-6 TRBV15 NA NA TGTGCCACCAGCAGCAAGCTTGGAGGGGCCAACGTCCTGACTTTC CATSSKLGGANVLTF
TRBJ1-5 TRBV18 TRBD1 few TGTGCCAGCTCACCCGGGACAGGGGGTAATCAGCCCCAGCATTTT CASSPGTGGNQPQHF
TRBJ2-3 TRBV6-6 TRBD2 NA TGTGCCAGCAGTTACTCAAGCGGGAGTGGGAAAGATACGCAGTATTTT CASSYSSGSGKDTQYF
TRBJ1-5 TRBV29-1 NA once TGCAGCGTTGGAGAAGTTCAGCCCCAGCATTTT CSVGEVQPQHF
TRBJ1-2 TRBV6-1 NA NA TGTGCCAGCGAATTCCGACCGCCAAACTATGGCTACACCTTC CASEFRPPNYGYTF
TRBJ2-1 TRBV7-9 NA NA TGTGCCAGCAGCTCGAGCTCCTACAATGAGCAGTTCTTC CASSSSSYNEQFF
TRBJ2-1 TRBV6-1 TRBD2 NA TGTGCCAGCATTGGACTAGCGGTAGGCAATGAGCAGTTCTTC CASIGLAVGNEQFF
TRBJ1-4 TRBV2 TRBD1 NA TGTGCCAGCAGTGAAAGGGGACAGGGTGAAAAACTGTTTTTT CASSERGQGEKLFF
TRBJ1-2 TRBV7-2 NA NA TGTGCCAGCAGCTCCCTCGGGCGGTTAAACTATGGCTACACCTTC CASSSLGRLNYGYTF
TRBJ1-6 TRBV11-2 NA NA TGTGCCAGCAGCTTAGAGGGTCTAGTGAACTCACCCCTCCACTTT CASSLEGLVNSPLHF
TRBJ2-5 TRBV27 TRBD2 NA TGTGCCAGCAGTTTAAGGGGACTAGCGAGTCAAGAGACCCAGTACTTC CASSLRGLASQETQYF